This T cell receptor (beta chain) appears in the sequencing data of a study of Ad26.COV2.S vaccination and SARS-CoV-2 variants. Background on the study: The donor participated in the COV1001 trial, in its Ad26.COV2.S arm. Intramuscular Ad26.COV2.S at 5x10^10 or 1x10^11 viral particles.

The CDR3 is 13 residues long. The J segment lost 5 bases and the V segment lost 5 bases, leaving 3 bases of the junction unmatched. CDR1 is LNHDA, CDR2 SQIVND, per germline (reference sequence). Stated treatment: roughly 18 received Ad26.COV2.S at low or high dose, single or two shots; roughly five received placebo; per-sample allocation not given. Each sample was drawn 63 days after the first injection (of vaccine or placebo). The study used a vaccine consisting of an Ad26 vector that expressed Wuhan-strain SARS-CoV-2 spike. TCRdb's table, derived via immunoSEQ multiplex PCR, lists solely in-frame clones and lacks some. The sample consists of 300,000 to 400,000 clones, 75% to 90% of them appearing once.

The chain links TRBV19 to TRBJ2-7; TRBD2 matches at 10 bases. The clonotype comes from a person between 18 and 59 years old who received the Ad26.COV2.S COVID-19 vaccine or a placebo. The material was peripheral blood, obtained in a trial of Ad26.COV2.S vaccine versus placebo. In nucleotides, the CDR3 is TGTGCCAGTAGTCTAGCGGGGGTCCACGAGCAGTACTTC. Translation gives CASSLAGVHEQYF.